This T cell receptor beta chain was found in a study of CD4 T cell repertoires in COVID-19. Study results and caveats: In SARS-CoV and/or HKU1 spike cultures, between roughly 6 and 26% of SARS-CoV-2 clonotypes reappeared.

Regarding this clone: The antigen is undetermined.

No culture step preceded sequencing of the ex vivo isolated memory T cells. The CDR3 length is 15 residues. Germline V gives CDR1 ENHRY, CDR2 SYGVKD. V lost 2 bases, J lost 5 bases, and 14 bases lay in between. Here immunoSEQ multiplex PCR was the method, and the copy in TCRdb shows in-frame clones only, minus some. The repertoire consists of 20,000 to 25,000 clones, with around 90% occurring once and the leading ten covering roughly 0.62%. V is TRBV10-3 and J is TRBJ2-3; D might be TRBD2 (6 bases). The sequences come from central memory CD4+ T cells from blood, collected before the COVID-19 pandemic. The receptor comes from a human donor who had COVID-19. CDR3 sequence: CAISEPVKEGDTQYF. CDR3 coding DNA: TGTGCCATCAGTGAGCCCGTAAAGGAGGGAGATACGCAGTATTTT.